This T cell receptor (beta chain) is drawn from a study of T-cell reconstitution after alpha-beta-depleted transplantation in children. Unique molecular identifiers were incorporated into the prepared TCRbeta library. A single record per CDR3 protein comes from TCRdb applying MiXCR to the PCR reads. The sample lists approximately 980,000 distinct CDR3 sequences, roughly 29% seen once, with roughly 30% in the top ten. The sample holds a few counts of this clonotype. Its antigen is not known. From germline, CDR1 is SGHTA and CDR2 FQGTGA. The CDR3 consists of 15 residues. Trimming took off 4 bases at V and 5 bases at J, with 18 bases between the two ends. Study-wide points: Several hundred graft clones that had expanded were reportedly the source of alpha-beta T cells about two months after transplant. Newly produced T cells mostly accounted for T-cell counts and diversity one year post-transplant.

Sequencing used PBMCs, mostly from graft donor cells, obtained 360 days after TCRalphabeta/CD19-depleted stem cell transplant. This clonotype was sampled from a boy younger than two who had a stem cell transplant for SCID, so the T cells may come from the graft donor. The chain uses TRBV7-3 and TRBJ2-7; D is perhaps TRBD2 (5 bases). The CDR3 reads CASSSSGSSGNEQYF. For the CDR3, the DNA is TGTGCCAGCAGCTCCTCGGGGTCTAGTGGAAACGAGCAGTACTTC.